These T cell receptor beta chains were read from a single sample in a study of T-cell memory formation after mild COVID-19. From the 5' RACE reads, TCRdb called clonotypes with MiXCR, one entry per CDR3 protein. The sample lists about 350,000 distinct CDR3 sequences; 12% to 15% were seen once. The sample was PBMCs or a T cell subset sorted from them (not recorded which). Receptor source: a man aged 18 to 30 who had mild COVID-19 (a few samples of this study predate the infection). Cell type and time point are not known. Each CDR3 is given with its conserved first and last residue. The D gene is left open where the match is weak.

J | V | D | CDR3
TRBJ2-5 | TRBV5-1 | NA | CASSFLPEETQYF
TRBJ2-7 | TRBV3-1 | TRBD2 | CASSLPGLASYEQYF
TRBJ1-2 | TRBV7-8 | NA | CASSWTTGDYGYTF
TRBJ2-2 | TRBV5-1 | NA | CASSLDRANTGELFF
TRBJ2-2 | TRBV20-1 | NA | CSARDLETVNTGELFF
TRBJ2-7 | TRBV5-8 | TRBD1 | CASSLGTGARSEQYF
TRBJ1-2 | TRBV4-3 | TRBD1 | CASSHSTGDYGYTF
TRBJ1-5 | TRBV12-3/TRBV12-4 | TRBD1 | CASDNEQGAGQPQHF
TRBJ1-3 | TRBV5-1 | NA | CASSHDRPPGNTIYF
TRBJ2-5 | TRBV3-1 | NA | CASKTAGETQYF
TRBJ2-5 | TRBV7-2 | NA | CASSMTLQETQYF
TRBJ1-2 | TRBV19 | NA | CASSIQHGDSYGYTF
TRBJ1-5 | TRBV6-5 | NA | CASSYSPGVQPQHF
TRBJ2-5 | TRBV20-1 | TRBD2 | CSALSQGLAGRETQYF
TRBJ2-3 | TRBV24-1 | NA | CATSDYSGGTDTQYF
TRBJ2-3 | TRBV12-5 | NA | CASGLVTGASTDTQYF
TRBJ2-3 | TRBV12-3/TRBV12-4 | NA | CASSLRGAISTDTQYF
TRBJ2-7 | TRBV9 | TRBD2 | CASSVSGTSETYEQYF
TRBJ2-1 | TRBV4-2 | NA | CASSQAGQVEQFF
TRBJ1-1 | TRBV5-1 | NA | CASSFSGASTEAFF
TRBJ1-2 | TRBV4-3 | TRBD1 | CASSHDRGGNYGYTF
TRBJ2-1 | TRBV5-4 | NA | CASSRTLHSSSYNEQFF
TRBJ2-2 | TRBV25-1 | NA | CASSDPRGSGELFF
TRBJ2-3 | TRBV7-2 | NA | CASSLPPTVDTQYF
TRBJ2-3 | TRBV3-1 | NA | CASSQIRDTQYF
TRBJ2-5 | TRBV11-2 | NA | CASRPPGETQYF